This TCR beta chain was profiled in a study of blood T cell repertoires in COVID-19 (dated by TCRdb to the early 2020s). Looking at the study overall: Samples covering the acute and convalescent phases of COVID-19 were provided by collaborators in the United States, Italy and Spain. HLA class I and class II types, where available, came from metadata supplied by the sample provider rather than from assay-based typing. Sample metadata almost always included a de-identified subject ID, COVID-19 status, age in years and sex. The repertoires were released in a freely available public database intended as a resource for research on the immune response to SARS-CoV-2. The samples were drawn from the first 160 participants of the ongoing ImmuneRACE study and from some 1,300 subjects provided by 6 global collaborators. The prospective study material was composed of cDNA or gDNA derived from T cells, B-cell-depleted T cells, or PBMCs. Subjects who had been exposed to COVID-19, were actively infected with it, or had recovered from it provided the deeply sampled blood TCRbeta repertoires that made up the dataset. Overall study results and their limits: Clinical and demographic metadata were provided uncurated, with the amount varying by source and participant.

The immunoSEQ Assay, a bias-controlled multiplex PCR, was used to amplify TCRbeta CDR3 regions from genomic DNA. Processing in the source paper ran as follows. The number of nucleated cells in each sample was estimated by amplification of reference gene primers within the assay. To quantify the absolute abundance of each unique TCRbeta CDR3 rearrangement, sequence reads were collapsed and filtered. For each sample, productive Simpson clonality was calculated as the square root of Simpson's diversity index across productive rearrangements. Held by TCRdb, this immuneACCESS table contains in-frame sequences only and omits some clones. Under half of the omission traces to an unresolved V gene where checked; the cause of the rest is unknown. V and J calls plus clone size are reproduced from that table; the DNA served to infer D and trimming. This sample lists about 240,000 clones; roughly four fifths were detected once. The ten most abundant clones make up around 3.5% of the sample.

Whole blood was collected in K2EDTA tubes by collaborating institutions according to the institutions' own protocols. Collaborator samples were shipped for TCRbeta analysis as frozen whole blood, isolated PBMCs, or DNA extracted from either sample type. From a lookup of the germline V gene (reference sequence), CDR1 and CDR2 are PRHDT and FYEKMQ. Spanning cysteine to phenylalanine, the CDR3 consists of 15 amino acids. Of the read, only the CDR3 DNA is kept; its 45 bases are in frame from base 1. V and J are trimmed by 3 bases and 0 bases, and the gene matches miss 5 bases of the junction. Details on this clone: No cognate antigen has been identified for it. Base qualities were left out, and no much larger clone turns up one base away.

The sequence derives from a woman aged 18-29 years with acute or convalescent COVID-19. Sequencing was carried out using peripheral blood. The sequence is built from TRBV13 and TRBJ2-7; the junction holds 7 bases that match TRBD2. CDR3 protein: CASSFSGARSYEQYF. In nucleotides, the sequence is TGTGCCAGCAGCTTCAGCGGGGCTCGCTCCTACGAGCAGTACTTC.